This TCR beta chain emerged from a study of CD8 T cells in ankylosing spondylitis. In making TCR beta libraries, quantitative 5'-RACE with molecular barcodes was used. TCRdb analysed the 5' RACE reads with MiXCR anew, one entry per CDR3 protein. In the table there are more than 150,000 distinct CDR3 sequences, roughly 18% of which are singletons. The V gene lost 0 bases and the J gene lost 0 bases, with 7 bases spanning the gap. Looked up from germline, CDR1 is SGDLS and CDR2 is YYNGEE. This CDR3 spans 14 amino acids. This clonotype was counted ten times or more. Its antigen remains unidentified. Whole-study results and caveats: Seemingly characteristic of ankylosing spondylitis blood was a TCR beta motif consisting of about 8 highly homologous variants. A subset of motif variants has previously been described in the synovial fluid and blood of reactive arthritis. Significant enrichment of disease-linked clones was reportedly seen in matched ankylosing spondylitis synovial fluid.

Sequencing was carried out using blood, either unsorted or a sorted T cell fraction (not recorded which). The TCR was taken from a male donor aged 5 to 30 with ankylosing spondylitis or in good health (not recorded which). The chain recombines TRBV9 with TRBJ2-7; no reliable D call. CDR3 coding DNA: TGTGCCAGCAGCGTAGGGGCCAGCTCCTACGAGCAGTACTTC. Protein sequence: CASSVGASSYEQYF.